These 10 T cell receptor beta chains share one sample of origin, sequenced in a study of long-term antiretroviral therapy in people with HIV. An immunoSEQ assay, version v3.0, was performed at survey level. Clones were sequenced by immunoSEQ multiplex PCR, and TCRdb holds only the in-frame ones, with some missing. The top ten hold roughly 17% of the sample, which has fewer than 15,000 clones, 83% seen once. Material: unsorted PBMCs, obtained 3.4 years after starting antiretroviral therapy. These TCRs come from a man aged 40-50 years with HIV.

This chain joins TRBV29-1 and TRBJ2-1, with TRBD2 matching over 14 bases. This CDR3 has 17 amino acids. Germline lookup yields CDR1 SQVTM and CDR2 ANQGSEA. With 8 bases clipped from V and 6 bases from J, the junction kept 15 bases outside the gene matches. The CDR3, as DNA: TGCAGCTTTTTGGGGACTAGCGGGAGTTTAGAGGGCAATGAGCAGTTCTTC. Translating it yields CSFLGTSGSLEGNEQFF.

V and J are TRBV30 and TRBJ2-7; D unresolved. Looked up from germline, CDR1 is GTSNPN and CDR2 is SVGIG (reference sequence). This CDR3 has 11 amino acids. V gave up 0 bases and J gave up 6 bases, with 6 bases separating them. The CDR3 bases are TGTGCCTGGAGTGTACTTGTCGAGCAGTACTTC. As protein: CAWSVLVEQYF.

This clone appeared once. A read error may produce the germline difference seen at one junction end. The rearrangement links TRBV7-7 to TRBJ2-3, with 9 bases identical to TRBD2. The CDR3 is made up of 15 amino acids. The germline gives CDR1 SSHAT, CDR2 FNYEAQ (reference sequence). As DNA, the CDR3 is TGTGCTAGCAGCCTACTAGCGGGCAGCACAGATACGCAGTATTTT. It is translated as CASSLLAGSTDTQYF.

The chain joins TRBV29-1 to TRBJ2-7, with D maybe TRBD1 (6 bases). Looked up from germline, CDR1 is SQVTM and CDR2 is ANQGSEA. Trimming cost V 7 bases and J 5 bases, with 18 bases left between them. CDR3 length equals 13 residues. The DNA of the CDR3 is TGCAGCGCCGTTTATCAGGGGTTAAACGAGCAGTACTTC. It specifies CSAVYQGLNEQYF.

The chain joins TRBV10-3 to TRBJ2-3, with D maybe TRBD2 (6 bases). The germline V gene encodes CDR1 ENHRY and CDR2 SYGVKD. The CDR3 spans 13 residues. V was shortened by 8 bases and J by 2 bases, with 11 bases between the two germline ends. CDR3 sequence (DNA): TGTGCCATCGGGGGACTTTCCACAGATACGCAGTATTTT. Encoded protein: CAIGGLSTDTQYF.

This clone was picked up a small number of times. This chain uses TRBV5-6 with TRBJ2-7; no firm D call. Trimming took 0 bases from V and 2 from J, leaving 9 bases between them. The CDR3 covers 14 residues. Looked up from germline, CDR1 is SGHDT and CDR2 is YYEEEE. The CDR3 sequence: CASSLAASPYEQYF. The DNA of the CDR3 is TGTGCCAGCAGCTTGGCGGCCAGCCCCTACGAGCAGTACTTC.

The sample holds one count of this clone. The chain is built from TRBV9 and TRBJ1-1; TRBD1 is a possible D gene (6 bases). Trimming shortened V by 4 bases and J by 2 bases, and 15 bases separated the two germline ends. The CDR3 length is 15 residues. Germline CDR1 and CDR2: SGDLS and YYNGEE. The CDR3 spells CASSPIGQTNTEAFF. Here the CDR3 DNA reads TGTGCCAGCAGCCCCATAGGACAGACCAACACTGAAGCTTTCTTT.

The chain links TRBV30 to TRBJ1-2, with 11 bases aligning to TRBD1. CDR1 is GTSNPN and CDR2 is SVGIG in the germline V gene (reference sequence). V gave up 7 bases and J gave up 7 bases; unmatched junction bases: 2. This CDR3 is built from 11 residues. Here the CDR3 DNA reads TGTGCCTCGGGACAGGGGGGTGGCTACACCTTC. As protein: CASGQGGGYTF.

CDR3 protein: CASSGNSYEQYF. The CDR3 nucleotides are TGTGCCAGCAGTGGTAACTCCTACGAGCAGTACTTC. This chain uses TRBV28 with TRBJ2-7; D ambiguous. With 5 bases removed from V and 0 bases from J, the gap between germline ends came to 5 bases. The V gene's germline CDR1 is MDHEN and CDR2 SYDVKM. There are 12 residues in the CDR3.

The CDR3 reads CASIFWGGIEQYF. As DNA, the CDR3 is TGTGCCAGCATTTTTTGGGGGGGGATCGAGCAGTACTTC. V and J are TRBV5-6 and TRBJ2-7, with 7 bases that match TRBD2. The trim removed 6 bases at V and 6 bases at J, leaving 9 bases unmatched. The CDR3 is made up of 13 amino acids. Germline-derived CDR1 and CDR2 are SGHDT and YYEEEE. The full variable domain, with the rest looked up from reference TRBV5-6 and TRBJ2-7, is DAGVTQSPTHLIKTRGQQVTLRCSPKSGHDTVSWYQQALGQGPQFIFQYYEEEERQRGNFPDRFSGHQFPNYSSELNVNALLLGDSALYLCASIFWGGIEQYFGPGTRLTVT.